The rows below give T cell receptor beta chains drawn from one sample of a study of PD-L1 blockade in urothelial cancer. Produced via immunoSEQ multiplex PCR; TCRdb's table is partial and in-frame only. The data hold 45,000 or so clones, with about 87% observed a single time. The specimen was PBMCs, collected around atezolizumab (anti-PD-L1) treatment. The receptors derive from a man of 80 years or more with urothelial cancer. Both conserved end residues are part of each CDR3. A D gene is named only where the DNA matches it firmly. A row's size may be missing; if present it is once, few, many or a size class.

D gene,V gene,clone size,J gene,CDR3 DNA,CDR3 protein
TRBD1,TRBV2,-,TRBJ2-1,TGTGCCAGCCTTTCGACAGGGGGCTATGAGCAGTTCTTC,CASLSTGGYEQFF
-,TRBV30,-,TRBJ1-1,TGTGCCTGGTCGGTCGGGGGGAGGACTGAAGCTTTCTTT,CAWSVGGRTEAFF
TRBD1,TRBV27,-,TRBJ2-7,TGTGCCAGCGGGGGGGACAGGGGGCCCTACGAGCAGTACTTC,CASGGDRGPYEQYF
TRBD1,TRBV5-4,-,TRBJ2-2,TGTGCCAGCAGCTTGACAGGGGGCTCCGGGGAGCTGTTTTTT,CASSLTGGSGELFF
-,TRBV28,few,TRBJ2-7,TGTGCCAGCAGACCGCCTCCGGGAGTTTTAAAGGACTCCTACGAGCAGTACTTC,CASRPPPGVLKDSYEQYF
-,TRBV2,few,TRBJ2-1,TGTGCCAGCAGTCATAAACTAGAAGTTGAGCAGTTCTTC,CASSHKLEVEQFF
-,TRBV27,medium-sized,TRBJ2-7,TGTGCCAGCAGTTTTGGGAGAGGGTACGAGCAGTACTTC,CASSFGRGYEQYF
-,TRBV27,-,TRBJ2-1,TGTGCCAGCAGCCAGACTCTCACGGGAGAGCAGTTCTTC,CASSQTLTGEQFF
-,TRBV28,-,TRBJ1-2,TGTGCCTGGGCAAGGGCAGGGATGTACTATGGCTACACCTTC,CAWARAGMYYGYTF
-,TRBV5-4,-,TRBJ2-6,TGTGCCAGCAGCCGGGACAACTCTGGGGCCAACGTCCTGACTTTC,CASSRDNSGANVLTF
TRBD1,TRBV11-3,-,TRBJ1-4,TGTGCCAGCAGCCTAACACGGAGGGGGCTAGTCCCTGGGTGGGGGAAACTGTTTTTT,CASSLTRRGLVPGWGKLFF
-,TRBV30,few,TRBJ1-5,TGTGCCTGGAGTCTGGGGGGGACTCAGCCCCAGCATTTT,CAWSLGGTQPQHF
-,TRBV4-3,-,TRBJ2-7,TGCGCCAGCAGCCAAGATTGGGGAGGTCCCGAGCAGTACTTC,CASSQDWGGPEQYF
TRBD1,TRBV5-1,-,TRBJ1-5,TGCGCCAGCAGGCCCGGGACAGGGACAAATCAGCCCCAGCATTTT,CASRPGTGTNQPQHF
-,TRBV7-2,few,TRBJ2-2,TGTGCCAGCAGCTTAGACAGCTACACCGGGGAGCTGTTTTTT,CASSLDSYTGELFF
TRBD1,TRBV7-2,-,TRBJ1-2,TGTGCCAGCAGCTTAGGACCGGGGACAGGGGGCGGCTACACCTTC,CASSLGPGTGGGYTF
-,TRBV19,-,TRBJ2-7,TGTGCCAGTAGGGGTCCAGGTCTCAACGAGCAGTACTTC,CASRGPGLNEQYF
-,TRBV11-2,-,TRBJ1-3,TGTGCCAGCAGCCTCTCCTTGAGCAATCCTGGAAACACCATATATTTT,CASSLSLSNPGNTIYF
TRBD2,TRBV6-1,-,TRBJ2-7,TGTGCCAGCAGGGGCGGGAGACCCTACGAGCAGTACTTC,CASRGGRPYEQYF
-,TRBV7-8,-,TRBJ1-3,TGTGCCAGCAGCTTAGGTACTACTGGAAACACCATATATTTT,CASSLGTTGNTIYF
-,TRBV19,-,TRBJ1-2,TGTGCCAGTTCAGGGGCGAACTATGGCTACACCTTC,CASSGANYGYTF
-,TRBV14,-,TRBJ2-7,TGTGCCAGCAGCCAGCAAGGCGGTGTCCCCGAGCAGTACTTC,CASSQQGGVPEQYF
TRBD1,TRBV6-1,-,TRBJ1-2,TGTGCCAGCAGTGTCTCAGGGGGAGGTGATGGCTACACCTTC,CASSVSGGGDGYTF
TRBD2,TRBV25-1,-,TRBJ2-1,TGTGCCAGCAGTGTGACTAGCGGGAGACCATCTGAGCAGTTCTTC,CASSVTSGRPSEQFF
TRBD1,TRBV4-3,-,TRBJ2-5,TGCGCCAGCAGCCAAGATAAGGGGGCTCCAGAGACCCAGTACTTC,CASSQDKGAPETQYF
TRBD2,TRBV6-1,-,TRBJ2-7,TGTGCCAGCAGTATAGCGGGAGGGAAAGACGAGCAGTACTTC,CASSIAGGKDEQYF
TRBD1,TRBV29-1,once,TRBJ1-2,TGCAGCGTTGAAGAGGCAGGGGGCGGCTATGGCTACACCTTC,CSVEEAGGGYGYTF
TRBD2,TRBV30,-,TRBJ2-7,TGTGCCTGGAGTCCTTCGGTGGCGGGAGCCCACGAGCAGTACTTC,CAWSPSVAGAHEQYF
-,TRBV5-1,-,TRBJ1-1,TGCGCCAGCAGCTCAGCGCTGTTGAACACTGAAGCTTTCTTT,CASSSALLNTEAFF
TRBD2,TRBV2,-,TRBJ2-5,TGTGCCAGCAACCCACTAGCGGGAGGAGGAAAGACCCAGTACTTC,CASNPLAGGGKTQYF
TRBD1,TRBV5-1,-,TRBJ1-5,TGCGCCAGCAGCTTGGGGACAGGGGGACATCAGCCCCAGCATTTT,CASSLGTGGHQPQHF
-,TRBV7-2,-,TRBJ1-4,TGTGCCAGCAGCCCAAGCGCGGGGTCGGGCCTATTGTATGAAAAACTGTTTTTT,CASSPSAGSGLLYEKLFF
-,TRBV5-6,-,TRBJ2-1,TGTGCCAGCAGCTTTCGGACAACCTCCTACAATGAGCAGTTCTTC,CASSFRTTSYNEQFF
-,TRBV30,-,TRBJ2-5,TGTGCCTGGAGGACCCCAGGGGCAGGGGAGACCCAGTACTTC,CAWRTPGAGETQYF
-,TRBV14,-,TRBJ2-3,TGTGCCAGCAAATGGACACTTAGCACAGATACGCAGTATTTT,CASKWTLSTDTQYF
TRBD2,TRBV18,-,TRBJ2-7,TGTGCCAGCTCTTCTCGGACTAGCGCCTCCTACGAGCAGTACTTC,CASSSRTSASYEQYF
-,TRBV27,-,TRBJ2-3,TGTGCCAGCAGGAACCACAGGGTAACAGATACGCAGTATTTT,CASRNHRVTDTQYF
-,TRBV2,-,TRBJ2-7,TGTGCCAGCGTTAAGAGTTCCTACGAGCAGTACTTC,CASVKSSYEQYF
TRBD1,TRBV7-6,-,TRBJ1-4,TGTGCCAGCAGCCTAGGACAGGGGACTAATGAAAAACTGTTTTTT,CASSLGQGTNEKLFF
TRBD1,TRBV14,-,TRBJ1-2,TGTGCCAGCAGCCAAGCCCGGACAGGGGGAGATGGCTACACCTTC,CASSQARTGGDGYTF
-,TRBV30,-,TRBJ2-3,TGTGCCTGGAGTGTCGGCCAGGCCACGCAGTATTTT,CAWSVGQATQYF
TRBD1,TRBV19,-,TRBJ2-2,TGTGCCAGTCGGGTTGGGGACAGGGGCGGTAACGCCGGGGAGCTGTTTTTT,CASRVGDRGGNAGELFF
TRBD1,TRBV25-1,-,TRBJ1-5,TGTGCCAGCAGTCAACAGGGGTTGGGTCAGCCCCAGCATTTT,CASSQQGLGQPQHF
-,TRBV30,-,TRBJ1-2,TGTGCCCGAAACGCATCAAGGGGAGGGTACAGTGGCTACACCTTC,CARNASRGGYSGYTF
-,TRBV5-1,-,TRBJ2-5,TGCGCCAGCAGCACGCAGAACAACCAAGAGACCCAGTACTTC,CASSTQNNQETQYF